This TCR beta chain is from a study of T cell repertoires in cytomegalovirus infection. The CDR3 has 12 amino acids. The V gene end was trimmed by 2 bases and the J gene end by 9 bases; junction bases not matched to a gene: 1. This clonotype was seen a few times. Via MiXCR, TCRdb re-called the reads, giving one row per CDR3 protein. The repertoire holds about 130,000 distinct CDR3 sequences, with roughly 9% as singletons. Source material: PBMCs. The source of this sequence is a human donor in good health (CMV status not recorded). Some clones in this sample may be carry-over from other donors' samples. The chain employs TRBV12-3 or TRBV12-4 and TRBJ1-3, with TRBD1 identical over 7 bases. CDR3 sequence: CASSLTGATIYF. As DNA, the CDR3 is TGTGCCAGCAGTTTAACAGGGGCCACCATATATTTT.